The rows below give T cell receptor beta chains drawn from one sample of a study of cytomegalovirus exposure and HLA in healthy donors. This table comes from immunoSEQ multiplex PCR, and its TCRdb copy is limited to in-frame clones, with some not included. The sample has around 200,000 clones, about 77% seen once. The sequenced sample was PBMCs. Source of these receptors: a young man in good health and CMV-seropositive. Both conserved end residues are part of each CDR3. The D gene is left open where the match is weak. Clone size appears in some rows only: once, few, many, or a class for an expanded clone.

D,V,J,size,CDR3,DNA
TRBD2,TRBV5-6,TRBJ2-2,few,CASSLGLAGYTGELFF,TGTGCCAGCAGCTTGGGGCTAGCGGGCTATACCGGGGAGCTGTTTTTT
TRBD2,TRBV27,TRBJ2-1,many,CASDPSGTSYNEQFF,TGTGCCAGCGATCCAAGCGGGACCTCCTACAATGAGCAGTTCTTC
TRBD1,TRBV6-6,TRBJ1-4,NA,CASSGGQGGEKLFF,TGTGCCAGCAGCGGGGGACAGGGAGGTGAAAAACTGTTTTTT
TRBD2,TRBV18,TRBJ2-5,few,CASSPDAGGTQETQYF,TGTGCCAGCTCACCCGACGCGGGGGGAACCCAAGAGACCCAGTACTTC
TRBD1,TRBV18,TRBJ1-5,NA,CASSARDRGYSNQPQHF,TGTGCCAGCTCAGCCCGGGACAGGGGTTATAGCAATCAGCCCCAGCATTTT
NA,TRBV18,TRBJ2-7,NA,CASSPSPRQSNEQYF,TGTGCCAGCTCACCTAGTCCCCGACAGTCCAACGAGCAGTACTTC
TRBD1,TRBV18,TRBJ1-2,few,CASSPGQGNYGYTF,TGTGCCAGCTCACCGGGACAGGGGAACTATGGCTACACCTTC
NA,TRBV5-6,TRBJ2-1,NA,CASSLLSDEQFF,TGTGCCAGCAGCTTGCTGAGCGATGAGCAGTTCTTC
TRBD2,TRBV11-3,TRBJ2-7,NA,CASSLVPRREAYEQYF,TGTGCCAGCAGCTTAGTGCCTCGGCGGGAGGCCTACGAGCAGTACTTC
TRBD2,TRBV9,TRBJ2-7,NA,CASSVGVAGGPYEQYF,TGTGCCAGCAGCGTAGGGGTCGCGGGAGGCCCCTACGAGCAGTACTTC
TRBD1,TRBV2,TRBJ1-5,NA,CASRQGMDQPQHF,TGTGCCAGCAGACAGGGGATGGATCAGCCCCAGCATTTT
TRBD1,TRBV18,TRBJ1-1,NA,CASSPWTGVRVNTEAFF,TGTGCCAGCTCACCGTGGACAGGAGTACGGGTGAACACTGAAGCTTTCTTT
NA,TRBV19,TRBJ2-2,NA,CASSIPGHNTGELFF,TGTGCCAGTAGTATCCCCGGACACAACACCGGGGAGCTGTTTTTT
TRBD1,TRBV28,TRBJ1-5,NA,CASSRDRGNQPQHF,TGTGCCAGCAGCCGAGACAGGGGCAATCAGCCCCAGCATTTT
NA,TRBV4-3,TRBJ2-5,NA,CASSLGRGGQETQYF,TGCGCCAGCAGCCTCGGACGGGGTGGTCAAGAGACCCAGTACTTC
NA,TRBV29-1,TRBJ2-1,few,CSGGRVESYNEQFF,TGCAGCGGTGGCAGGGTAGAATCCTACAATGAGCAGTTCTTC
NA,TRBV6-5,TRBJ2-7,NA,CASSTTLATPYEQYF,TGTGCCAGCAGTACAACCTTAGCTACCCCCTACGAGCAGTACTTC
TRBD2,TRBV11-2,TRBJ2-7,NA,CASSLPGGEQYF,TGTGCCAGCAGCTTACCGGGGGGCGAGCAGTACTTC
NA,TRBV28,TRBJ1-6,NA,CASLPSTASYNSPLHF,TGTGCCAGCCTACCTTCGACAGCCTCCTATAATTCACCCCTCCACTTT
TRBD1,TRBV9,TRBJ1-5,few,CASSMTGVQPQHF,TGTGCCAGCAGCATGACAGGGGTCCAGCCCCAGCATTTT
NA,TRBV9,TRBJ1-2,NA,CASSVPGQGYTF,TGTGCCAGCAGCGTCCCCGGGCAGGGTTACACCTTC
TRBD1,TRBV11-2,TRBJ2-7,NA,CASTPDRAYSYEQYF,TGTGCCAGCACGCCGGACAGGGCCTATTCCTACGAGCAGTACTTC
NA,TRBV13,TRBJ1-1,NA,CASSGGQGRNTEAFF,TGTGCCAGCAGCGGGGGCCAGGGGCGGAACACTGAAGCTTTCTTT
NA,TRBV6-5,TRBJ2-1,NA,CASSYSWDNYNEQFF,TGTGCCAGCAGTTACTCCTGGGACAACTACAATGAGCAGTTCTTC
TRBD2,TRBV18,TRBJ2-5,NA,CASSSPGGAGETQYF,TGTGCCAGCTCCTCCCCGGGGGGGGCCGGAGAGACCCAGTACTTC
TRBD2,TRBV5-1,TRBJ2-5,NA,CASSLARGGYETQYF,TGCGCCAGCAGCTTGGCGCGGGGGGGCTATGAGACCCAGTACTTC
TRBD2,TRBV11-3,TRBJ2-1,few,CASSSQTGTSGAYNEQFF,TGTGCCAGCAGCTCACAAACGGGAACTAGCGGAGCCTACAATGAGCAGTTCTTC
TRBD2,TRBV29-1,TRBJ2-3,NA,CSVPLGTSGGADTQYF,TGCAGCGTCCCCTTAGGGACTAGCGGGGGAGCAGATACGCAGTATTTT
TRBD1,TRBV5-1,TRBJ2-7,once,CASTLGTGVSYEQYF,TGCGCCAGCACCCTGGGAACAGGGGTCTCCTACGAGCAGTACTTC
TRBD1,TRBV4-1,TRBJ2-7,NA,CASRRDRGFDEQYF,TGCGCCAGCAGACGGGACAGGGGTTTCGACGAGCAGTACTTC
NA,TRBV11-2,TRBJ2-7,NA,CASSLRVYEQYF,TGTGCCAGCAGCTTACGGGTCTACGAGCAGTACTTC
NA,TRBV4-3,TRBJ2-1,NA,CASSQDQSASRSYNEQFF,TGCGCCAGCAGCCAAGATCAGTCGGCTAGCCGGTCCTACAATGAGCAGTTCTTC